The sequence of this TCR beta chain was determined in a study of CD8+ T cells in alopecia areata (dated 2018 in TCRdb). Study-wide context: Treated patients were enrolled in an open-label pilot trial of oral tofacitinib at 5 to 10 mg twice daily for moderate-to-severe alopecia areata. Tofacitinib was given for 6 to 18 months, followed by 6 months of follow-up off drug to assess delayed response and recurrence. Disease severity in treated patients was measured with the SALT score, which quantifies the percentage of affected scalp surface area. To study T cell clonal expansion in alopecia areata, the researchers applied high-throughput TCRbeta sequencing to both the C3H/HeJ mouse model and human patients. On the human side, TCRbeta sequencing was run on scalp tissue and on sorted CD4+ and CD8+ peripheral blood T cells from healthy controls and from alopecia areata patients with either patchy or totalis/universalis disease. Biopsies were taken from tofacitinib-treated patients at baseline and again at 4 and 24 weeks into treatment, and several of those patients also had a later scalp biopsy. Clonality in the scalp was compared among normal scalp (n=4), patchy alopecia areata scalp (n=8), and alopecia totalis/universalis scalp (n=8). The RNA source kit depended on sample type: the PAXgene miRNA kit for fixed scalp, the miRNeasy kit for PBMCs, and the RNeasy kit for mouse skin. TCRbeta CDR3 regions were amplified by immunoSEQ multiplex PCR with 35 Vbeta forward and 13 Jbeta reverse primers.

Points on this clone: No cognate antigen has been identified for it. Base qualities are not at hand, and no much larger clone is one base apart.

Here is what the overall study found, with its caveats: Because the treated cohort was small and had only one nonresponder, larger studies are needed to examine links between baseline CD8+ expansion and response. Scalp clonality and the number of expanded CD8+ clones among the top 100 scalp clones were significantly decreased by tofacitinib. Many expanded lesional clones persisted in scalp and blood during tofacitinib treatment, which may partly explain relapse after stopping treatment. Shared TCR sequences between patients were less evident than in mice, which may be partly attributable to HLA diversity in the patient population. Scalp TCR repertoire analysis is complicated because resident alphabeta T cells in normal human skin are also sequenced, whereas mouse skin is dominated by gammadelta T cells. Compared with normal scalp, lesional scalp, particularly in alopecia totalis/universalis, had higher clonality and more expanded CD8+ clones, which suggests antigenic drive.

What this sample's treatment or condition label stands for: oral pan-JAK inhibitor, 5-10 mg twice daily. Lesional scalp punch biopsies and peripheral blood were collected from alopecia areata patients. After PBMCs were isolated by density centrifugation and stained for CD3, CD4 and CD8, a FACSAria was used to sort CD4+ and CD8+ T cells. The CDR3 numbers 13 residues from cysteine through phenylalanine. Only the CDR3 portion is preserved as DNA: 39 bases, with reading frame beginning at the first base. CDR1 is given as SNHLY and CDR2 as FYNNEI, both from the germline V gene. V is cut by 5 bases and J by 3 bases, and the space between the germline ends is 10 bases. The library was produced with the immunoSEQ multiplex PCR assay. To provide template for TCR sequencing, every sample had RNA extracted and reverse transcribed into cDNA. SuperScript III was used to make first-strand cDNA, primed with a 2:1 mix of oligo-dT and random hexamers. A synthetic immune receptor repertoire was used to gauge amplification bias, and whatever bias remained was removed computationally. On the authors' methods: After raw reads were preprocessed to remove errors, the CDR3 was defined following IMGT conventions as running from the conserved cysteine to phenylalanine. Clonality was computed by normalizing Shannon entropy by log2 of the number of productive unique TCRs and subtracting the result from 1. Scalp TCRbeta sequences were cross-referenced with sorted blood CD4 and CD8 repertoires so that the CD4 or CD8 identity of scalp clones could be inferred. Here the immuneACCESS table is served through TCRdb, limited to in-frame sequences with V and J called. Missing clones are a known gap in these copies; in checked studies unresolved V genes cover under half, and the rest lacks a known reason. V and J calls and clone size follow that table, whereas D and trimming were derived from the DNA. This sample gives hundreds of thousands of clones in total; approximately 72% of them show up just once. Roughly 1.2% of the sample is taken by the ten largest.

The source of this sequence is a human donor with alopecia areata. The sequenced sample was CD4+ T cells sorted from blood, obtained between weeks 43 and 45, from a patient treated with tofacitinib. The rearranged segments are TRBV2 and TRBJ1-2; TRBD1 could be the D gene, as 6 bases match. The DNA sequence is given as TGTGCCAGCAGTATGGACAGTGACTATGGCTACACCTTC. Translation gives CASSMDSDYGYTF.